This T cell receptor beta chain emerged from a study of T-cell memory formation after mild COVID-19 (dated by TCRdb to the early 2020s). Notes on the research overall: TCR sequence clusters from the two donors were largely donor specific. T-cell clones expanding and contracting after mild COVID-19 in two donors were tracked by longitudinal TCRalpha and TCRbeta repertoire sequencing. The cohort was made up of two young adult volunteers, one female and one male, who were previously healthy. Here is what the overall study found, with its caveats: The detection of some responding clones in pre-infection memory suggests that pre-existing cross-reactive memory T cells joined the SARS-CoV-2 response. Whether the second-wave clones peaking on day 37 were SARS-CoV-2 specific was not confirmed. Clones that contracted from day 15 to 85 showed balanced CD4/CD8 phenotypes, whereas a second wave of clones that expanded from day 15 to 37 leaned towards CD4+. Contracting CD4+ clones were found mainly in CM and EM memory subsets, while CD8+ clones were enriched in EMRA. The study included only a couple of mild cases, and larger cohorts that include severe cases with pre-infection samples were judged to be necessary.

Sequencing used an Illumina NovaSeq 6000. Using 5'RACE with constant-segment primers, TCRalpha and TCRbeta cDNA libraries were constructed, with sample barcodes and unique molecular identifiers added in the process. RNA was extracted from every sample with Trizol reagent. Amplification of the libraries took two PCR steps, and the second step added a second sample barcode plus Illumina TruSeq adapters. Libraries were sequenced on an Illumina NovaSeq with 2 x 150 bp paired-end reads. The authors' analysis ran thus. Reads were demultiplexed and collapsed into UMI-guided consensus sequences with migec v1.2.7. Using mixcr v2.1.11, UMI consensuses were aligned to TRA and TRB V and J templates and then assembled into clonotypes. Expanded or contracted clonotypes were those called significant by both edgeR and NoisET, with noise models trained on biological replicates. For edgeR calls, the thresholds were a false discovery rate-adjusted p below 0.01 and a log2 fold-change of 1. As an exploratory analysis of dynamics, max-normalized trajectories of the 1000 most abundant clonotypes were examined by PCA with hierarchical clustering. Separately sequenced CD4+ and CD8+ repertoires were used to assign the CD4 or CD8 phenotype of responding clones. In TCRdb, the public reads were trimmed at Q25 with fastp and aligned with MiXCR, with productive beta chains retained. One record per CDR3 amino acid sequence lists the most common genes and DNA. The V and J calls and clone size come from TCRdb's table, not from the authors' own analysis. This sample gives 250,000 to 300,000 distinct CDR3 sequences in total; roughly 17% of them show up just once. The ten largest clones capture 22% of the sample.

Only a few counts were recorded for this clonotype. No cognate antigen has been identified for it. No much larger clone is present one base from it, and per-base qualities are unavailable. Ficoll-Paque density gradient centrifugation was used to isolate PBMCs. CDR1 and CDR2, per the germline V gene, are LGHNA and YNFKEQ. The CDR3 starts with the cysteine, ends with the phenylalanine, and has 15 residues. Only CDR3 DNA remains: 45 bases, in frame from the first base. V is pruned by 4 bases and J by 8 bases, leaving 11 bases of the junction without a gene match. Sample: PBMCs or a T cell subset sorted from them (not recorded which). The source of this sequence is a man in his late teens or twenties who had mild COVID-19 (a few samples of this study predate the infection). The sample titles of this study are shuffled in the database, so cell type and time point are left out; the donor was told from shared clones. The chain joins TRBV4-2 to TRBJ1-3, with 7 bases in between that match TRBD1. The DNA sequence is given as TGTGCCAGCAGCCGGTCGGGACAGCGCGAAGACACCATATATTTT. Protein translation: CASSRSGQREDTIYF.